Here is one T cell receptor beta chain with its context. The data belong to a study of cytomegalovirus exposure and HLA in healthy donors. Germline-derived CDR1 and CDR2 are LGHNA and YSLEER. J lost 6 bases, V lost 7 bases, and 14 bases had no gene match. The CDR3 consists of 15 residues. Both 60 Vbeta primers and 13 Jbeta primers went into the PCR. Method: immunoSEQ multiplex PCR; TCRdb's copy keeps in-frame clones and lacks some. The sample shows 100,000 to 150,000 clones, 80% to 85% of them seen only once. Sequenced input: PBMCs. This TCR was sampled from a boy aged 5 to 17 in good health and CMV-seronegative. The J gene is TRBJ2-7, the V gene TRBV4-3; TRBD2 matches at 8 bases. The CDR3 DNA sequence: TGCGCCAGCACCCCCCAGGCCAGCGGGAGCCTCGAGCAGTACTTC. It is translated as CASTPQASGSLEQYF.